In its sample, the clone carrying this T cell receptor (beta chain) was seen many times. Its cognate antigen is unknown. A single record per CDR3 protein comes from TCRdb applying MiXCR to the reads. The table has more than 500,000 distinct CDR3 sequences, about 15% seen once; the top ten hold about 24%. The data were obtained in a study of T cell repertoires in cytomegalovirus infection. Whole-study findings and limits: Public TCR beta family frequency separated CMV-and-HLA carriers, including in an independent cohort.

Per germline, CDR1 SGHTA and CDR2 FQGNSA. The CDR3 totals 16 residues. V gave up 5 bases and J gave up 1 base; unmatched junction bases: 8. The sample taken for sequencing was CD8+ T cells from PBMCs. The TCR comes from a human donor in good health (CMV status not recorded). Some clones in this sample may be carry-over from other donors' samples. The chain links TRBV7-2 to TRBJ1-2; 9 positions match TRBD1. CDR3 amino acids: CASSLTGGDYNYGYTF. In DNA, the CDR3 is TGTGCCAGCAGCCTTACAGGGGGCGATTATAACTATGGCTACACCTTC.